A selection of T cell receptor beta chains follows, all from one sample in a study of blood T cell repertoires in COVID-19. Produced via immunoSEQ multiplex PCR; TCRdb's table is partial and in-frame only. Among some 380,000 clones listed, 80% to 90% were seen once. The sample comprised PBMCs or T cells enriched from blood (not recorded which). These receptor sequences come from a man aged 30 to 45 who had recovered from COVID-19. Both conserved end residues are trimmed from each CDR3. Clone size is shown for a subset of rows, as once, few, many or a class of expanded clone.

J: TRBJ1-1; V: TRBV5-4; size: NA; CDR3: ASSLDITEAF
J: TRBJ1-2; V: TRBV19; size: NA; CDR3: ASRIVGAYGYT
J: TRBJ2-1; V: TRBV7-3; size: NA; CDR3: ASSWDRVDNEQF
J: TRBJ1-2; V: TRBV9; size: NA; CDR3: ASSVDAQADYGYT
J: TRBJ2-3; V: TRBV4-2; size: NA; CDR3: ASSQESGGDTQY
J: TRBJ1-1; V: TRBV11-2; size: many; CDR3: ASSKQGFTEAF
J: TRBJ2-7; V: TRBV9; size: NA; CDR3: ASSVVEGSEQY
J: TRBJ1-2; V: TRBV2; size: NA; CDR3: ASSGGTANYGYT
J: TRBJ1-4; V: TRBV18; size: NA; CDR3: ASSPDEGKLF
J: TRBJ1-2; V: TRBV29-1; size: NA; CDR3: SVTQGANYGYT
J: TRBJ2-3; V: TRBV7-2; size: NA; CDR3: ASSLIPGGPRTDTQY
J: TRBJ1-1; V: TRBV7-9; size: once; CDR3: ASSSPGHLEAF
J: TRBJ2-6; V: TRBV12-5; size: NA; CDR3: ASGLVPLGVGANVLT
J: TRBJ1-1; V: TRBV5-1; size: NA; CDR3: ASSPRTGLAEAF
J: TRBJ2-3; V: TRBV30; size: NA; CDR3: AWSGGGAADTQY
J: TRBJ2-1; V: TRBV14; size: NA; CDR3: ASSLGLRSSYNEQF
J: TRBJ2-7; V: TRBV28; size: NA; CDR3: ASSLDPSYEQY
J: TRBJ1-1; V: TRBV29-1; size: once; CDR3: SVHKGGGTEAF
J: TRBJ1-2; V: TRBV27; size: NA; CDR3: ASSLSGLPVAYGYT
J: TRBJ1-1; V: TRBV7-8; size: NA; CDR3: ASSSSGTRTEAF
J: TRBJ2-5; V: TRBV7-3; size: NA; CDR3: ASSLQGAGEETQY
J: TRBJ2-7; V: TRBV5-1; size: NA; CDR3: ASSLWQGVSYEQY
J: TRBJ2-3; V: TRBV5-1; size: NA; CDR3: ASSFQGRSTDTQY
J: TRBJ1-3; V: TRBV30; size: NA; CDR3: AWSGWFVLDSLSGNTIY
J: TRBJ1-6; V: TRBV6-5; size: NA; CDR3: ASTPRRVWSPLH
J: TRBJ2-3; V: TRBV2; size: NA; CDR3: ASSVGHGSTDTQY